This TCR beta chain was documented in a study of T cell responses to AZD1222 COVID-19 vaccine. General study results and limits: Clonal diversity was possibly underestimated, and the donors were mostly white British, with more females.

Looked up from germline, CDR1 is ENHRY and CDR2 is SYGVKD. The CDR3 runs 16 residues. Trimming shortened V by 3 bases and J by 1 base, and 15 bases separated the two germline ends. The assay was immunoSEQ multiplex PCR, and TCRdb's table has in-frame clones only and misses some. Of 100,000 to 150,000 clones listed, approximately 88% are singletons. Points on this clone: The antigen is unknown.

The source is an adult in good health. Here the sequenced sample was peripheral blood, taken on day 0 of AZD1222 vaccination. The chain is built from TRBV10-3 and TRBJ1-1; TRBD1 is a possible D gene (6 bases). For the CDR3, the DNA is TGTGCCATCAGTGACTCGCGGGGAGGGGGGAACACTGAAGCTTTCTTT. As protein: CAISDSRGGGNTEAFF.